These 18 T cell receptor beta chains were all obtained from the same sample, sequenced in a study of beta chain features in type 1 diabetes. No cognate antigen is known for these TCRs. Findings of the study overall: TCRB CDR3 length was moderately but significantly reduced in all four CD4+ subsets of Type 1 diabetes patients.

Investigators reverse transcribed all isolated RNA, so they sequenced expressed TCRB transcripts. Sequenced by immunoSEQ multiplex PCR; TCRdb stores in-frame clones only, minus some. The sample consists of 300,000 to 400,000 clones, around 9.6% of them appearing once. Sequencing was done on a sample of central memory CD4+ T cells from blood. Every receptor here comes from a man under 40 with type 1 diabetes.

The CDR3, as DNA: TGTGCCAGCAGTGAACTAGCGGGACCCTACGAGCAGTACTTC. Translated: CASSELAGPYEQYF. This chain uses TRBV28 with TRBJ2-5; TRBD2 aligns across 10 bases. The DNA end is more similar to TRBJ2-7, so the J call may be wrong. This CDR3 contains 14 residues. Germline lookup yields CDR1 MDHEN and CDR2 SYDVKM.

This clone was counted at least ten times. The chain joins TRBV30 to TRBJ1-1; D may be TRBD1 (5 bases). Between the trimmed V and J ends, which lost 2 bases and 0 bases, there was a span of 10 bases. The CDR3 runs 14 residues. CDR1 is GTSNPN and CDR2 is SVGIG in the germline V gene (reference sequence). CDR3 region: CAWSRSGLNTEAFF. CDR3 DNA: TGTGCCTGGAGTCGGTCGGGACTGAACACTGAAGCTTTCTTT.

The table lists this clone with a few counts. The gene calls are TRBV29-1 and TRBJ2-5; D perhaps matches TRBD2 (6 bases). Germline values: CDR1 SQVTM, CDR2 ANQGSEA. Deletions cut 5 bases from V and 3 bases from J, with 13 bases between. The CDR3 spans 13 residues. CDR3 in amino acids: CSVRGGTEETQYF. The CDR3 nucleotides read TGCAGCGTTCGAGGCGGGACTGAAGAGACCCAGTACTTC.

CDR3 loop: CASSLGPGPNTEAFF. The CDR3 bases are TGTGCCAGCAGCTTAGGTCCGGGGCCGAACACTGAAGCTTTCTTT. The J gene is TRBJ1-1, the V gene TRBV11-2; tentatively, D is TRBD1 (5 bases). The CDR3 spans 15 residues. CDR1 is SGHAT and CDR2 is FQNNGV in the germline V gene. Trimming took 1 base from V and 1 from J, leaving 10 bases between them.

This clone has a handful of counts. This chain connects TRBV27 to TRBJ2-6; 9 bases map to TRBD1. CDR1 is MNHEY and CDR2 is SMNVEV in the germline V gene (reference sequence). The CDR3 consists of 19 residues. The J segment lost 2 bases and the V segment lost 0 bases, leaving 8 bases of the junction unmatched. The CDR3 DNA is TGTGCCAGCAGTTTATCGGGCGACAGGGGGTTGACTGGGGCCAACGTCCTGACTTTC. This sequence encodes CASSLSGDRGLTGANVLTF.

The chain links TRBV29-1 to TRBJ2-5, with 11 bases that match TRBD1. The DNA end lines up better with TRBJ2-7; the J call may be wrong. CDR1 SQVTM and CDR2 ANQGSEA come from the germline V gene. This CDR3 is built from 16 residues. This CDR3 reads CSVGTGGAGTGYEQYF. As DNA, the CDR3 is TGCAGCGTTGGGACAGGGGGCGCAGGTACCGGCTACGAGCAGTACTTC.

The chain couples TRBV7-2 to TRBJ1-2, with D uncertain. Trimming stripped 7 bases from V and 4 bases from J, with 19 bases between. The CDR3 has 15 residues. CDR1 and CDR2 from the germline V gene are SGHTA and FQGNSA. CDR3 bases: TGTGCCAGCACCTTGATGGACGGACCCTCCTATGGCTACACCTTC. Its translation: CASTLMDGPSYGYTF. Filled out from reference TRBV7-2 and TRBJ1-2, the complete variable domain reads GAGVSQSPSNKVTEKGKDVELRCDPISGHTALYWYRQSLGQGLEFLIYFQGNSAPDKSGLPSDRFSAERTGGSVSTLTIQRTQQEDSAVYLCASTLMDGPSYGYTFGSGTRLTVV.

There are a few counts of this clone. The CDR3 nucleotides are TGTGCCAGCAGCGTAGGCTGGGATCAGCCCCAGCATTTT. Translation gives CASSVGWDQPQHF. The chain is built from TRBV9 and TRBJ1-5; no clear D gene. The CDR3 runs to 13 residues. CDR1 SGDLS and CDR2 YYNGEE come from the germline V gene. Trimming left V 0 bases short and J 5 bases short, with 6 bases between.

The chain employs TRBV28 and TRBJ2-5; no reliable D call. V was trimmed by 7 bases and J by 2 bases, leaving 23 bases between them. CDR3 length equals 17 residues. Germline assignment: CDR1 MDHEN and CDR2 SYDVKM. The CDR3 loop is CASTTSRLRSTQETQYF. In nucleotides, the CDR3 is TGTGCCAGCACCACCTCTCGGCTCAGGTCGACACAAGAGACCCAGTACTTC.

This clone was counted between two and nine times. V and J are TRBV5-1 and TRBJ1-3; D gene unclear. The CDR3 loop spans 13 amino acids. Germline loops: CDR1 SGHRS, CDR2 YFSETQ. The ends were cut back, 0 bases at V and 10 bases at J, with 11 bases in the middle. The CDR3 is CASSLGQDGTIYF. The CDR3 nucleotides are TGCGCCAGCAGCTTGGGGCAGGACGGGACCATATATTTT.

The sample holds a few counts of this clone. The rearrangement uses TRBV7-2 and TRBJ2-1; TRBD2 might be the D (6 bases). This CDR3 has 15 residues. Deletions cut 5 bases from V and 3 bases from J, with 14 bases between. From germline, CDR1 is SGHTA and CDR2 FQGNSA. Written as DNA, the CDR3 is TGTGCCAGCAGCCCCTTAGACGGGGGCTACAATGAGCAGTTCTTC. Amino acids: CASSPLDGGYNEQFF.

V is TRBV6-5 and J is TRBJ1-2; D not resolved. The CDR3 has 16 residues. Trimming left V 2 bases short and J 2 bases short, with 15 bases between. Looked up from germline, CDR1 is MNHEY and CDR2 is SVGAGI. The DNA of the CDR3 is TGTGCCAGCAGTTACGAAAGACTGGGGAACAACTATGGCTACACCTTC. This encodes CASSYERLGNNYGYTF.

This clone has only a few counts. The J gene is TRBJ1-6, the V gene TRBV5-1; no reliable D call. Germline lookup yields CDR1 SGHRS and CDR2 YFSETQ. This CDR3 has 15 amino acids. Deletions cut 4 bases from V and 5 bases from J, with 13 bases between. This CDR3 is CASSGRTANNSPLHF. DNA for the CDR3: TGCGCCAGCAGCGGACGGACGGCGAATAATTCACCCCTCCACTTT. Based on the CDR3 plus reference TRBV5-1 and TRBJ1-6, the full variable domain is KAGVTQTPRYLIKTRGQQVTLSCSPISGHRSVSWYQQTPGQGLQFLFEYFSETQRNKGNFPGRFSGRQFSNSRSEMNVSTLELGDSALYLCASSGRTANNSPLHFGNGTRLTVT.

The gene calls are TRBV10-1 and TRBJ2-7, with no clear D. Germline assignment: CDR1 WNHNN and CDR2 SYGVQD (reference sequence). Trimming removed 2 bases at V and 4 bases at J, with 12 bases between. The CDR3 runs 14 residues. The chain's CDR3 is CASSEEPNEYEQYF. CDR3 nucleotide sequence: TGCGCCAGCAGTGAGGAGCCTAACGAGTACGAGCAGTACTTC.

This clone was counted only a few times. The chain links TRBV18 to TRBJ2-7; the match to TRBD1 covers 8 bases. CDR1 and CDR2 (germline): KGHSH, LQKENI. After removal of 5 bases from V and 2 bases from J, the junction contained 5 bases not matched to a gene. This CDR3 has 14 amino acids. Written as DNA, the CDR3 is TGTGCCAGCTCATACCGGGACAGGCCCTACGAGCAGTACTTC. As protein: CASSYRDRPYEQYF.

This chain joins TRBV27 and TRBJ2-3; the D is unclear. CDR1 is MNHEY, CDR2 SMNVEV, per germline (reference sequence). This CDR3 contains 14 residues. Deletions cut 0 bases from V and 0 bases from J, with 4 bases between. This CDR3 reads CASSLSSSTDTQYF. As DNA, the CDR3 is TGTGCCAGCAGTTTATCCTCTAGCACAGATACGCAGTATTTT.

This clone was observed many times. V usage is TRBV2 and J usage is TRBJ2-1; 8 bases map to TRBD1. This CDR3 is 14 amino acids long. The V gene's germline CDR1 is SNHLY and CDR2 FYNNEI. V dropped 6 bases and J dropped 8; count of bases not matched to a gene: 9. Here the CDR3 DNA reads TGTGCCAGCAGGCAGGGGGCATCGGGCTATGAGCAGTTCTTC. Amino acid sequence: CASRQGASGYEQFF.

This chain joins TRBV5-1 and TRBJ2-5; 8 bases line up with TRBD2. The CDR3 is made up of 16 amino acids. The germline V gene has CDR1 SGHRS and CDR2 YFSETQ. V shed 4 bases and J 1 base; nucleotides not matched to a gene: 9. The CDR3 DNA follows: TGCGCCAGCAGCGAAGTAGCGGGGTTGATCCAAGAGACCCAGTACTTC. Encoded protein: CASSEVAGLIQETQYF. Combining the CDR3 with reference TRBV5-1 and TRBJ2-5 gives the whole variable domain KAGVTQTPRYLIKTRGQQVTLSCSPISGHRSVSWYQQTPGQGLQFLFEYFSETQRNKGNFPGRFSGRQFSNSRSEMNVSTLELGDSALYLCASSEVAGLIQETQYFGPGTRLLVL.